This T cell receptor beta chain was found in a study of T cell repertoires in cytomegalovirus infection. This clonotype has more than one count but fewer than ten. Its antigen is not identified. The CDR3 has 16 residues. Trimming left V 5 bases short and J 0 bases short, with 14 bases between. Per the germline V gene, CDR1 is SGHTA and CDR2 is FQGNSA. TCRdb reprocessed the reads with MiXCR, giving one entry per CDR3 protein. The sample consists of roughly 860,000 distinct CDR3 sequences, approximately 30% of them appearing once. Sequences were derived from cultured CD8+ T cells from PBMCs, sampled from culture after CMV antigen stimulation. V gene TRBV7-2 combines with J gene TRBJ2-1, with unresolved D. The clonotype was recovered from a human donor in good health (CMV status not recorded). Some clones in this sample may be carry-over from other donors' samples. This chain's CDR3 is CASSDTQKSSYNEQFF. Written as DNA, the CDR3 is TGTGCCAGCAGCGATACACAGAAGAGCTCCTACAATGAGCAGTTCTTC.